The sequence of this T cell receptor beta chain was determined in a study of response to subunit inactivated influenza vaccine. Looked up from germline, CDR1 is MNHEY and CDR2 is SVGEGT. V lost 2 bases, J lost 3 bases, and 11 bases lay in between. This CDR3 has 15 residues. In TCRdb, the RT-PCR reads were re-called with MiXCR into one record per CDR3 protein. The sample lists under 200,000 distinct CDR3 sequences, over 9.5% occurring once. The same sample was also used in a study of T cells expressing NK-cell markers. That source adds: Beta-chain TCR cDNA was generated via 5'RACE template switching with UMIs. The TCR beta repertoires originated in sorted CD3+CD56+NKG2C+, CD3+CD56+NKG2C- and CD3+CD56-NKG2C+ T cells. The authors sequenced eight donors, of whom seven were HCMV-seropositive and one was seronegative. Dominant NKG2C+ clonotypes made up about 1.0-7.0% of CD8+ T cells in a handful of donors.

The chain recombines TRBV6-2 or TRBV6-3 with TRBJ2-1; D is undetermined. The origin of this receptor is a man aged 50-60 years who received an inactivated influenza vaccine. Sequenced material: CD8+ T cells sorted from PBMCs, taken 12 days after vaccination. Here the CDR3 reads CASSYARQNYNEQFF. CDR3 bases: TGTGCCAGCAGTTACGCCAGACAAAACTACAATGAGCAGTTCTTC.